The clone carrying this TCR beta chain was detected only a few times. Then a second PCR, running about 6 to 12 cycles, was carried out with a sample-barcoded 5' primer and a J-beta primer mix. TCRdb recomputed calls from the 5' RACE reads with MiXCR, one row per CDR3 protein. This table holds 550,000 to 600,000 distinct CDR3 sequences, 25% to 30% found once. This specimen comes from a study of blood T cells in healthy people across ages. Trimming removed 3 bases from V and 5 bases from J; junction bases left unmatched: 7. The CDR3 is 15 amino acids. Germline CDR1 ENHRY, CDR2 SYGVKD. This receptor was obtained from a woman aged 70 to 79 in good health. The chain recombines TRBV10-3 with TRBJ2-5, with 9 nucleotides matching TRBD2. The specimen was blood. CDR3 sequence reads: CAISDPSGVGETQYF. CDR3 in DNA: TGTGCCATCAGTGACCCTAGCGGGGTTGGGGAGACCCAGTACTTC.